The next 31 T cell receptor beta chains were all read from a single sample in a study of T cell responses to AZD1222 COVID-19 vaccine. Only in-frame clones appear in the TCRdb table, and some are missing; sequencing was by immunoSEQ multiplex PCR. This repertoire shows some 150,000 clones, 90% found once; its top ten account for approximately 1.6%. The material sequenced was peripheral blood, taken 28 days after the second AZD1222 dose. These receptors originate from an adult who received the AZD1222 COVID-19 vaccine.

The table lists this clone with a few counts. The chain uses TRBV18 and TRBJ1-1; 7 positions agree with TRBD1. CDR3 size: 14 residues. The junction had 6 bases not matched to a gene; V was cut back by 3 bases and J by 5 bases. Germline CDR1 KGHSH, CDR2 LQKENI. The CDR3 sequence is CASSPNQGDTEAFF. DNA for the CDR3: TGTGCCAGCTCACCTAACCAGGGGGATACTGAAGCTTTCTTT.

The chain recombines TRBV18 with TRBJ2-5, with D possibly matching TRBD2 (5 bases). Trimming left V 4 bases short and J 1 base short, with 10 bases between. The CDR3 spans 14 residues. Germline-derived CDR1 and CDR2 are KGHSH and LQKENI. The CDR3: CASSQGAAQETQYF. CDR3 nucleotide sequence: TGTGCCAGCTCACAAGGAGCGGCCCAAGAGACCCAGTACTTC.

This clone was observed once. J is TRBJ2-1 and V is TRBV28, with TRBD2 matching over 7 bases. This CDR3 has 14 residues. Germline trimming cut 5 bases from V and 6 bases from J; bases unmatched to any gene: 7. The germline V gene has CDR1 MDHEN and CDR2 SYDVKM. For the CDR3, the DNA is TGTGCCAGCAGTCCCGGACTAGGTGGCAATGAGCAGTTCTTC. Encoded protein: CASSPGLGGNEQFF.

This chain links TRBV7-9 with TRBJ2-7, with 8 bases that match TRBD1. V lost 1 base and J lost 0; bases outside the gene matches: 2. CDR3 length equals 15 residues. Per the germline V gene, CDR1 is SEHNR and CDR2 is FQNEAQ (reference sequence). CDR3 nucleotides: TGTGCCAGCAGCTTAGTCCAGGGGGCCTCCTACGAGCAGTACTTC. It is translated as CASSLVQGASYEQYF.

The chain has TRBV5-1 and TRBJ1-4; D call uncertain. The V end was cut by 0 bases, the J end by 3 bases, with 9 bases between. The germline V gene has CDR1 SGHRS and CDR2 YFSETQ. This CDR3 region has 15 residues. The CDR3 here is CASSLASGSNEKLFF. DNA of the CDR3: TGCGCCAGCAGCTTGGCGTCAGGATCTAATGAAAAACTGTTTTTT.

CDR3 nucleotide sequence: TGTGCCAGCATGGGGACAGCGACACGGAACACTGAAGCTTTCTTT. Its translation is CASMGTATRNTEAFF. V is TRBV27 and J is TRBJ1-1; 7 bases agree with TRBD1. Germline loops: CDR1 MNHEY, CDR2 SMNVEV (reference sequence). V lost 7 bases and J lost 1; bases outside the gene matches: 9. This CDR3 spans 15 amino acids.

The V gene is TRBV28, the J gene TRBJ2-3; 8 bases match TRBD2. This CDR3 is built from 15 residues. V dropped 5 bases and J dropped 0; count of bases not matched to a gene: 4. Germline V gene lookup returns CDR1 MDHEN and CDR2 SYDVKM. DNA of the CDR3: TGTGCCAGCAGTGAAGCGGGAGCTAGCACAGATACGCAGTATTTT. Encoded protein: CASSEAGASTDTQYF.

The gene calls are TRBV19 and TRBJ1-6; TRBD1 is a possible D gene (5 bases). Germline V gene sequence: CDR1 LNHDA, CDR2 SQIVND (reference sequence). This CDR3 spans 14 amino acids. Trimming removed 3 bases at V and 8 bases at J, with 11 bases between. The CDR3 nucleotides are TGTGCCAGTAGTATCCGGGGCATTGATTCACCCCTCCACTTT. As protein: CASSIRGIDSPLHF.

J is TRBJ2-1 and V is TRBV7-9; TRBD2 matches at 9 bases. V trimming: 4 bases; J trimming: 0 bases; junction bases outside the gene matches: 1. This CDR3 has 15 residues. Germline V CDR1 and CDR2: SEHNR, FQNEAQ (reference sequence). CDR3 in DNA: TGTGCCAGCAGCTCTAGCGGGATCTCCTACAATGAGCAGTTCTTC. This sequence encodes CASSSSGISYNEQFF.

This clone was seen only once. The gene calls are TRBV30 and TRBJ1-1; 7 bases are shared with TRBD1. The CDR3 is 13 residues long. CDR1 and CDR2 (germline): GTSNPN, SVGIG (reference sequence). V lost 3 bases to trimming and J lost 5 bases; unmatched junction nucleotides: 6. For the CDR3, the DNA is TGTGCCTGGAGGAAGGGGGCAGGAACTGAAGCTTTCTTT. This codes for CAWRKGAGTEAFF.

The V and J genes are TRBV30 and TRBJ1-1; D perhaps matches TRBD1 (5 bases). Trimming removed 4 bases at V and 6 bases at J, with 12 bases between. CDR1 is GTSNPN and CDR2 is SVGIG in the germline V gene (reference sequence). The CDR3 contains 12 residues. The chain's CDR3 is CAWMGDTSEAFF. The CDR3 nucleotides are TGTGCCTGGATGGGGGATACGTCTGAAGCTTTCTTT.

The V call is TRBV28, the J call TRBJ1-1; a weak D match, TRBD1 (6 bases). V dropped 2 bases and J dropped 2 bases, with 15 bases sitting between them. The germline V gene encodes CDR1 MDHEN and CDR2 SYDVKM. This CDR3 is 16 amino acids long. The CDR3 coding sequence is TGTGCCAGCAGTTTAAGGGGGGCAGGTCTTAACACTGAAGCTTTCTTT. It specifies CASSLRGAGLNTEAFF.

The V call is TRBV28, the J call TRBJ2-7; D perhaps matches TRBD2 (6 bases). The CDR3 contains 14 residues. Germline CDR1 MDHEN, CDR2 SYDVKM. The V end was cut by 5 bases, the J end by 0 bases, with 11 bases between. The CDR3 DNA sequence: TGTGCCAGCAGTCCCTCCGGGAGCTCCTACGAGCAGTACTTC. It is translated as CASSPSGSSYEQYF.

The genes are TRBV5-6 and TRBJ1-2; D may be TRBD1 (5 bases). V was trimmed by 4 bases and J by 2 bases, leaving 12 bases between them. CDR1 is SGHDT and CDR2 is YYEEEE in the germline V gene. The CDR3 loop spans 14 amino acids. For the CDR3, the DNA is TGTGCCAGCAGCCCCCCCAGGGTAAACTATGGCTACACCTTC. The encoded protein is CASSPPRVNYGYTF.

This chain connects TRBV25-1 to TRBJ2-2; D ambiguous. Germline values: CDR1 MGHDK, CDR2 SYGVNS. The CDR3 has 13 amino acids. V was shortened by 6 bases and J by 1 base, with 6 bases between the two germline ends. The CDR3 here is CASRKLNTGELFF. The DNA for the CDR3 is TGTGCCAGCAGAAAATTGAACACCGGGGAGCTGTTTTTT.

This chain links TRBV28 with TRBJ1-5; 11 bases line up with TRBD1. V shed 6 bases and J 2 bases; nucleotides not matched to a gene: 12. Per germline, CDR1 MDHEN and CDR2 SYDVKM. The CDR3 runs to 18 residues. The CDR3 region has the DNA TGTGCCAGCAGGACCGGGACAGGGGGGCTGAGCGGCAATCAGCCCCAGCATTTT. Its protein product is CASRTGTGGLSGNQPQHF. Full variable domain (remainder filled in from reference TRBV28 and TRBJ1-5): DVKVTQSSRYLVKRTGEKVFLECVQDMDHENMFWYRQDPGLGLRLIYFSYDVKMKEKGDIPEGYSVSREKKERFSLILESASTNQTSMYLCASRTGTGGLSGNQPQHFGDGTRLSIL.

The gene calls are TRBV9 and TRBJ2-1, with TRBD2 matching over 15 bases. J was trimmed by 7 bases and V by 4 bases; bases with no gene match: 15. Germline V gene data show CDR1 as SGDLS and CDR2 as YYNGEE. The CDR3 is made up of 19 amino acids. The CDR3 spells CASSIGTSGRYGGMNEQFF. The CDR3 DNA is TGTGCCAGCAGCATAGGGACTAGCGGGAGGTATGGGGGTATGAATGAGCAGTTCTTC.

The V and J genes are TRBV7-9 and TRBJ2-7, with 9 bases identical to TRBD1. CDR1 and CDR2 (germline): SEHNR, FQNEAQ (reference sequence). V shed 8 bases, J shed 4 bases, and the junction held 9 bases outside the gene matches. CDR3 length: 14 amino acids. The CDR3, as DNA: TGTGCCAGCTCCAATTGGGACAGGGCATACGAGCAGTACTTC. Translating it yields CASSNWDRAYEQYF.

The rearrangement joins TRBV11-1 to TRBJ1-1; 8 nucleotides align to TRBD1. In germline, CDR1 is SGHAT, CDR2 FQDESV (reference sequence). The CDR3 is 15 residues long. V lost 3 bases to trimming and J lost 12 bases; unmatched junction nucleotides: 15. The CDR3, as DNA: TGTGCCAGCAGCTTGGGCGACAGGGGTCCCAAAGCGACTTTCTTT. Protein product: CASSLGDRGPKATFF.

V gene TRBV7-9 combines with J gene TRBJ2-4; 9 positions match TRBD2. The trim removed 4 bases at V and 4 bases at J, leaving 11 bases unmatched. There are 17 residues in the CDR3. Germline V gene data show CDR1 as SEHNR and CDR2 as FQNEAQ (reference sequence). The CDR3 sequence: CASSSPERSGSKNIQYF. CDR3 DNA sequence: TGTGCCAGCAGCTCCCCGGAACGTAGCGGGAGTAAAAACATTCAGTACTTC.

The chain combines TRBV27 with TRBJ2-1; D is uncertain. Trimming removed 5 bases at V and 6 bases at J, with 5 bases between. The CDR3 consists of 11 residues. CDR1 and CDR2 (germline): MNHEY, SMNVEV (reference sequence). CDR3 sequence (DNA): TGTGCCAGCAGTACCTCCAATGAGCAGTTCTTC. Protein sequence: CASSTSNEQFF.

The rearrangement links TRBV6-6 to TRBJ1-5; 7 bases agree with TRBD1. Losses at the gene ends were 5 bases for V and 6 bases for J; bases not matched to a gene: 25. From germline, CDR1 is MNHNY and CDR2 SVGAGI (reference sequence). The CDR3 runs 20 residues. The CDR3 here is CASSPLRPSYSRQGGQPQHF. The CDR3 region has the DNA TGTGCCAGCAGTCCACTCCGACCCTCCTATTCGAGACAGGGTGGTCAGCCCCAGCATTTT.

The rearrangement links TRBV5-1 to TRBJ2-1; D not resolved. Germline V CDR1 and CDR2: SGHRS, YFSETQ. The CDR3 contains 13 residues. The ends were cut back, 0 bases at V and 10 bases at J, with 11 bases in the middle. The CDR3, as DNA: TGCGCCAGCAGCTTGGCCTATCGAGACGAGCAGTTCTTC. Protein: CASSLAYRDEQFF.

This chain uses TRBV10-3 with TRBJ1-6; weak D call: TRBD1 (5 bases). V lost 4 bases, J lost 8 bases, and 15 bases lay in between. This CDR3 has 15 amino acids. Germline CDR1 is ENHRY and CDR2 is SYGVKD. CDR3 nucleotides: TGTGCCATCAGTGCCTTGGGGGGAGAGGATTCACCCCTCCACTTT. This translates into CAISALGGEDSPLHF.

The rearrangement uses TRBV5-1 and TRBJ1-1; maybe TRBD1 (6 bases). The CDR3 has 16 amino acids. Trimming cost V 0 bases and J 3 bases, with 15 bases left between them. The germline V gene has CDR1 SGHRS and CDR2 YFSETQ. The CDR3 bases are TGCGCCAGCAGCTTGGTCGGGGGGCGCGGGGACACTGAAGCTTTCTTT. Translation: CASSLVGGRGDTEAFF.

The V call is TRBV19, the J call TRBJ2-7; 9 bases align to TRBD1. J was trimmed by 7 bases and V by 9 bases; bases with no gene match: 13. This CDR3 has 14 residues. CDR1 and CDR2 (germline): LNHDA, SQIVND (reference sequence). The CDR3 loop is CASGPGTGSLEQYF. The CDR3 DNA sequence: TGTGCCAGCGGCCCCGGGACAGGGTCTTTAGAGCAGTACTTC.

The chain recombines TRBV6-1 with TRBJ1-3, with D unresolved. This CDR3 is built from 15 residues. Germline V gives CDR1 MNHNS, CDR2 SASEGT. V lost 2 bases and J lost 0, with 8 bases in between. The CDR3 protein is CASSESYSSGNTIYF. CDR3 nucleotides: TGTGCCAGCAGTGAATCCTACAGCTCTGGAAACACCATATATTTT.

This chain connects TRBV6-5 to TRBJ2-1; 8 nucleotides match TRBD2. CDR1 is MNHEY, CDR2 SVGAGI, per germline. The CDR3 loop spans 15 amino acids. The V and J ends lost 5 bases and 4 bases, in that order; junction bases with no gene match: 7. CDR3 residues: CASSLSGGHYNEQFF. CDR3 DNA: TGTGCCAGCAGTCTCAGCGGGGGCCATTACAATGAGCAGTTCTTC.

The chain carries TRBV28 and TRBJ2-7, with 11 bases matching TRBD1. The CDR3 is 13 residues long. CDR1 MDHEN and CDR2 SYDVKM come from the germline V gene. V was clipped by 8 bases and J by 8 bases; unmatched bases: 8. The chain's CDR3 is CASQGGQGGKQYF. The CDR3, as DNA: TGTGCCAGCCAAGGGGGACAGGGGGGGAAGCAGTACTTC.

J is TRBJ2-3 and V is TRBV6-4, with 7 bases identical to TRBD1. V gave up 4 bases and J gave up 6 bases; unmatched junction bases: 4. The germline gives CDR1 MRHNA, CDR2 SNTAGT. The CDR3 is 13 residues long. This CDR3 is CASSADRADTQYF. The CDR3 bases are TGTGCCAGCAGTGCTGACAGGGCCGATACGCAGTATTTT.

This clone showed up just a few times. Here the CDR3 reads CASSDVGNTIYF. DNA of the CDR3: TGTGCCAGCAGTGACGTTGGAAACACCATATATTTT. This chain uses TRBV12-3 or TRBV12-4 with TRBJ1-3, with unresolved D. The germline V and J ends were trimmed by 5 bases and 3 bases, with 5 bases remaining between them. This CDR3 region has 12 residues.